The rows below give T cell receptor beta chains drawn from one sample of a study of blood T cells in healthy people across ages. TCRdb itself ran the 5' RACE reads through MiXCR, one entry per CDR3 protein. Of approximately 810,000 distinct CDR3 sequences listed, 30% to 45% are singletons. What was sequenced was blood. The receptors here all came from a man between 18 and 35 years old in good health. CDR3s include the opening cysteine and the closing phenylalanine or tryptophan. D genes are given only for firm matches. Part of the rows lack a size; the others show once, few, many or a class for expanded clones.

DNA	CDR3	size	V	D	J
TGTGCCAGCAGTGGAGGAAGACACAATGAGCAGTTCTTC	CASSGGRHNEQFF	.	TRBV25-1	.	TRBJ2-1
TGTGCCAGCACCACCCTAGCCAAAAACATTAAGTACTTC	CASTTLAKNIKYF	.	TRBV21-1	.	TRBJ2-4
TGTGCCAGCAGCTTGTGGGTAGGGGATTTCTCCTACAATGAGCAGTTCTTC	CASSLWVGDFSYNEQFF	few	TRBV5-5	.	TRBJ2-1
TGTGCCAGCAGCCAAATTGACAGGACAGGGTATGGCTACACCTTC	CASSQIDRTGYGYTF	.	TRBV5-6	TRBD1	TRBJ1-2
TGTGCCAGCAGCTTAGATTTGGGCGGGGGCCCACCCGAGAACACAGATACGCAGTATTTT	CASSLDLGGGPPENTDTQYF	few	TRBV7-9	.	TRBJ2-3
TGTGCCAGCAGCTCGTGGGGCGGAATGAACTACAATGAGCAGTTCTTC	CASSSWGGMNYNEQFF	.	TRBV9	.	TRBJ2-1
TGCAGTGCTCCGAACACCGAAAACGTTGGTGAGCAGTTCTTC	CSAPNTENVGEQFF	.	TRBV20-1	.	TRBJ2-1
TGTGCCAGCAGCTTATCGGGAGAGAACACTGGAGCTTTCTTT	CASSLSGENTGAFF	.	TRBV7-3	.	TRBJ1-1
TGCAGTGCTAGACAGGTTTCGGGCACTGAAGCTTTCTTT	CSARQVSGTEAFF	.	TRBV20-1	.	TRBJ1-1
TGTGCCAGCAGAGCGGGGACTAGCGGGTACAATGAGCAGTACTTC	CASRAGTSGYNEQYF	.	TRBV12-3/TRBV12-4	TRBD2	TRBJ2-7
TGCAGTGCTAGACTCGCGGGACAGGTGAATCCAGATACGCAGTATTTT	CSARLAGQVNPDTQYF	.	TRBV20-1	TRBD1	TRBJ2-3
TGTGCCAGCAGTAAAGAGGAGGGGCTTACCTACAATGAGCAGTTCTTC	CASSKEEGLTYNEQFF	few	TRBV9	.	TRBJ2-1
TGCGCCAGCAGCCAAGATCTATCCTTCTATGGCTACACCTTC	CASSQDLSFYGYTF	few	TRBV4-1	.	TRBJ1-2
TGCGCCAGCAGCCAAGACACAGAGTCCCAAGAGACCCAGTACTTC	CASSQDTESQETQYF	many	TRBV4-1	.	TRBJ2-5
TGTGCCAGCAGCCAGAGGACAGCTGAAGCTTTCTTT	CASSQRTAEAFF	.	TRBV3-1	.	TRBJ1-1
TGTGCCGGCAGCTTAAGACAGGGTTGGGGTAGAACTGAAGCTTTCTTT	CAGSLRQGWGRTEAFF	.	TRBV7-2	TRBD1	TRBJ1-1
TGTGCCAGCAGCTTGGGGGGCAGGGTGGACACTGAAGCTTTCTTT	CASSLGGRVDTEAFF	.	TRBV5-6	.	TRBJ1-1
TGCGCCAGCAGCAACCCCGGGGGAGGGGAGACCCAGTACTTC	CASSNPGGGETQYF	.	TRBV4-1	TRBD2	TRBJ2-5
TGTGCCAGCAGCCAAGATCTCTTAGTTATTGCGGGGTACACAGATACGCAGTATTTT	CASSQDLLVIAGYTDTQYF	.	TRBV4-2	.	TRBJ2-3
TGTGCCAGCAGCGTAGCTAGTGGAGAACAAGAGACCCAGTACTTC	CASSVASGEQETQYF	.	TRBV9	.	TRBJ2-5
TGTGCCAGCAGCGTAGACCTAGTTAGTGGCTACACCTTC	CASSVDLVSGYTF	.	TRBV9	.	TRBJ1-2
TGTGCCAGCAGGGAGGCGGCCTACAATGAGCAGTTCTTC	CASREAAYNEQFF	.	TRBV28	.	TRBJ2-1
TGTGCCATCAGTGATGACAGGGGGCCCTCGGGAGAGACCCAGTACTTC	CAISDDRGPSGETQYF	few	TRBV10-3	TRBD1	TRBJ2-5
TGTGCCAGCAACTTAATAGGGGGCGCAGGGAACACTGAAGCTTTCTTT	CASNLIGGAGNTEAFF	.	TRBV7-9	TRBD1	TRBJ1-1
TGCAGTGCTAGTTCCCAGAGGACCCAGTTCTTC	CSASSQRTQFF	.	TRBV20-1	.	TRBJ2-1
TGTGCCAGCAGCCCCAGGTTGAGGGAAAAACTGTTTTTT	CASSPRLREKLFF	.	TRBV13	.	TRBJ1-4
TGCGCCAGCAGCCCCGCGGACAGGGTCGATCAGCCCCAGCATTTT	CASSPADRVDQPQHF	many	TRBV4-1	TRBD1	TRBJ1-5
TGTGCCAGCAGCTTATTTTCCGGGGGGGGAGTAGATACGCAGTATTTT	CASSLFSGGGVDTQYF	few	TRBV7-2	TRBD2	TRBJ2-3
TGCAGTGCTATCCACAGGGGCATATATCGGTCCTACGAGCAGTACTTC	CSAIHRGIYRSYEQYF	many	TRBV20-1	TRBD1	TRBJ2-7
TGTGCCACTGAGCCGGGGGCCTCCTACAATGAGCAGTTCTTC	CATEPGASYNEQFF	few	TRBV25-1	.	TRBJ2-1
TGTGCCAGCAGTGAATTTAAGCTGCGGAGCACTGAAGCTTTCTTT	CASSEFKLRSTEAFF	.	TRBV6-1	.	TRBJ1-1
TGCGCCAGCAGCCATCGGGACCCGAATGAAAAACTGTTTTTT	CASSHRDPNEKLFF	.	TRBV5-1	.	TRBJ1-4
TGTGCCAGCACGGGACAGGGGGCCCACGAGCAGTACTTC	CASTGQGAHEQYF	.	TRBV12-3/TRBV12-4	TRBD1	TRBJ2-7
TGTGCCAGCAGCGTAAAACGGGGAAAAGAGACCCAGTACTTC	CASSVKRGKETQYF	.	TRBV11-2	.	TRBJ2-5
TGTGCCAGCAGTTACGGGGGGACCAATCAGCCCCAGCATTTT	CASSYGGTNQPQHF	many	TRBV6-2/TRBV6-3	.	TRBJ1-5
TGTGCCAGCAGCTTGTTGGGACAAAACTATGGCTACACCTTC	CASSLLGQNYGYTF	.	TRBV5-6	.	TRBJ1-2
TGTGCCAGCAGCAGACTAGCGGGGGGGATCACAGATACGCAGTATTTT	CASSRLAGGITDTQYF	once	TRBV3-1	TRBD2	TRBJ2-3
TGCAGCGTTGAAACGGACAGGGGGGCCTTCAATGAGCAGTTCTTC	CSVETDRGAFNEQFF	.	TRBV29-1	TRBD1	TRBJ2-1
TGTGCCAGCAGCCAAAGGGTAGTAGGGTCCTACAATGAGCAGTTCTTC	CASSQRVVGSYNEQFF	.	TRBV4-2	.	TRBJ2-1
TGTGCCAGCTCACCACTCGGTCCAGGGAGTCAAGATACGCAGTATTTT	CASSPLGPGSQDTQYF	few	TRBV18	.	TRBJ2-3
TGTGCCAGCATACTAGCGGGGACCCTCACAGATACGCAGTATTTT	CASILAGTLTDTQYF	many	TRBV28	TRBD2	TRBJ2-3
TGTGCTAGTGGTATAACCTCTAGCGGAACGCAGTATTTT	CASGITSSGTQYF	.	TRBV12-5	TRBD2	TRBJ2-3
TGTGCCAGCAGTTTCGGTGCGGGGGAGAGCTACGAGCAGTACTTC	CASSFGAGESYEQYF	.	TRBV12-3/TRBV12-4	TRBD2	TRBJ2-7